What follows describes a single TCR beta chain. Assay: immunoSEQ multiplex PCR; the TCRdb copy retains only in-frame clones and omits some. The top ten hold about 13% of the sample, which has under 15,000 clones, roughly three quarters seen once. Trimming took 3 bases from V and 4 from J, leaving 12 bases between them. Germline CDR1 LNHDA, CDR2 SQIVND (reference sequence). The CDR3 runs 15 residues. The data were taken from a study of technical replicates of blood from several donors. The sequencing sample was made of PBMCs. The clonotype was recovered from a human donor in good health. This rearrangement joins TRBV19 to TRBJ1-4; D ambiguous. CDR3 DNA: TGTGCCAGTAGTATCCCCACCGGAGGTAATGAAAAACTGTTTTTT. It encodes CASSIPTGGNEKLFF. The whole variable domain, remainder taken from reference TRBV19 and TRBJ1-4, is DGGITQSPKYLFRKEGQNVTLSCEQNLNHDAMYWYRQDPGQGLRLIYYSQIVNDFQKGDIAEGYSVSREKKESFPLTVTSAQKNPTAFYLCASSIPTGGNEKLFFGSGTQLSVL.